Listed below are T cell receptor beta chains from one sample, sequenced in a study of blood T cells in healthy people across ages. TCRdb used MiXCR to reprocess the 5' RACE reads, holding one entry per CDR3 protein. The data contain around 1,900,000 distinct CDR3 sequences, approximately 40% of them singletons. The sample comprised blood. Source of these receptors: a human donor in good health. Each CDR3 is given with its conserved first and last residue. The D gene is left open where the match is weak. Some rows mark clone size as missing; the rest say once, few, many or name a class of expanded clone.

>TRBV5-1|TRBJ1-1|-|-
CASSFIDLNTEAFF
TGCGCCAGCAGCTTTATCGACCTGAACACTGAAGCTTTCTTT
>TRBV24-1|TRBJ2-5|-|-
CATSKYQETQYF
TGTGCCACCTCTAAGTACCAAGAGACCCAGTACTTC
>TRBV27|TRBJ2-4|-|-
CASSGYGLAKNIQYF
TGTGCCAGCAGTGGATACGGACTAGCCAAAAACATTCAGTACTTC
>TRBV7-9|TRBJ2-7|-|-
CASSLQTGSSSYNEQYF
TGTGCCAGCAGCTTACAAACAGGGTCGAGCTCCTACAATGAGCAGTACTTC
>TRBV27|TRBJ2-5|-|-
CASREIGGGKTQYF
TGTGCCAGCAGGGAAATCGGGGGTGGTAAGACCCAGTACTTC
>TRBV7-2|TRBJ2-1|-|TRBD2
CASSPVAGGPKEQFF
TGTGCCAGCAGCCCGGTAGCGGGGGGGCCTAAGGAGCAGTTCTTC
>TRBV5-1|TRBJ2-7|-|-
CASSPTNRNYYEQYF
TGCGCCAGCAGTCCTACCAACAGGAATTACTACGAGCAGTACTTC
>TRBV20-1|TRBJ2-5|-|TRBD2
CSARSPRTSLETQYF
TGCAGTGCTAGATCACCAAGGACTAGCCTAGAGACCCAGTACTTC
>TRBV5-1|TRBJ1-6|-|TRBD1
CASSLRQGGNSPLHF
TGCGCCAGCAGCTTAAGACAGGGGGGCAATTCACCCCTCCACTTT
>TRBV13|TRBJ2-4|-|-
CASSLDMAKNIQYF
TGTGCCAGCAGCTTAGATATGGCCAAAAACATTCAGTACTTC
>TRBV27|TRBJ2-7|-|TRBD1
CASSLQPTGGINEQYF
TGTGCCAGCAGTTTACAACCGACAGGGGGCATCAACGAGCAGTACTTC
>TRBV29-1|TRBJ2-4|many|-
CSARPAGKNIQYF
TGCAGCGCTAGACCTGCGGGGAAAAACATTCAGTACTTC
>TRBV7-3|TRBJ2-2|-|-
CASSLELSGELFF
TGTGCCAGCAGCTTAGAGTTATCCGGGGAGCTGTTTTTT
>TRBV20-1|TRBJ1-2|-|TRBD1
CSALGTGVYGYTF
TGCAGTGCGCTAGGGACAGGGGTCTATGGCTACACCTTC
>TRBV12-3/TRBV12-4|TRBJ2-5|-|-
CTSSYRDKQYF
TGTACCAGCAGTTACAGGGACAAGCAGTACTTC
>TRBV6-5|TRBJ2-3|few|-
CAARRGTDTQYF
TGTGCAGCGAGGAGGGGGACGGATACGCAGTATTTT
>TRBV7-9|TRBJ2-1|-|TRBD1
CASSFDRGPQFF
TGTGCCAGCAGCTTCGACAGGGGTCCGCAGTTCTTC
>TRBV29-1|TRBJ1-2|few|TRBD1
CSVAWTGDYGYTF
TGCAGCGTTGCGTGGACAGGGGACTATGGCTACACCTTC
>TRBV18|TRBJ2-7|-|-
CASSPMTGTYEQYF
TGTGCCAGCTCACCGATGACAGGGACTTACGAGCAGTACTTC
>TRBV6-2/TRBV6-3|TRBJ2-3|-|TRBD1
CASTRQGIITDTQYF
TGTGCCAGCACCAGACAGGGCATTATCACAGATACGCAGTATTTT
>TRBV15|TRBJ2-1|-|-
CATSRDKGLNEQFF
TGTGCCACCAGCAGAGATAAGGGGCTCAATGAGCAGTTCTTC
>TRBV7-2|TRBJ2-3|once|-
CASSLWGPTDTQYF
TGTGCCAGCAGCTTATGGGGGCCCACAGATACGCAGTATTTT
>TRBV12-3/TRBV12-4|TRBJ2-1|few|-
CASSRPAGSSYNEQFF
TGTGCCAGCAGCCGCCCCGCGGGGAGCTCCTACAATGAGCAGTTCTTC
>TRBV28|TRBJ2-7|-|TRBD1
CASSTTTRRTGYF
TGTGCCAGCAGTACCACAACCCGTAGGACAGGGTACTTC
>TRBV7-6|TRBJ1-4|-|TRBD1
CASSSGVKDRVNEKLFF
TGTGCCAGCAGCTCCGGGGTGAAGGACAGGGTTAATGAAAAACTGTTTTTT
>TRBV5-6|TRBJ2-7|-|-
CASSLLGGRAYEQYF
TGTGCCAGCAGCTTGTTGGGAGGCAGGGCCTACGAGCAGTACTTC
>TRBV10-3|TRBJ1-1|-|-
CAISESADKNTEAFF
TGTGCCATCAGTGAGTCTGCAGATAAGAACACTGAAGCTTTCTTT
>TRBV7-2|TRBJ1-1|-|-
CASSHINEAFF
TGTGCCAGCAGCCACATCAATGAAGCTTTCTTT
>TRBV6-2/TRBV6-3|TRBJ2-1|few|-
CASSILGGEQFF
TGTGCCAGCAGTATCCTAGGTGGCGAGCAGTTCTTC
>TRBV21-1|TRBJ1-3|-|-
CASSKHGGNTIYF
TGTGCCAGCAGCAAACACGGAGGAAACACCATATATTTT
>TRBV2|TRBJ2-7|-|-
CASNAVQGRSYEQYF
TGTGCCAGCAATGCCGTACAGGGTCGGTCCTACGAGCAGTACTTC
>TRBV2|TRBJ2-7|-|-
CASSEGAGTYYEQYF
TGTGCCAGCAGTGAGGGCGCAGGGACGTACTACGAGCAGTACTTC
>TRBV12-3/TRBV12-4|TRBJ2-6|few|-
CASSSWQVASGANVLTF
TGTGCCAGCAGTTCATGGCAGGTAGCCTCTGGGGCCAACGTCCTGACTTTC
>TRBV12-5|TRBJ2-1|few|-
CASGLVRAEQFF
TGTGCTAGTGGTTTGGTCCGCGCAGAGCAGTTCTTC
>TRBV12-3/TRBV12-4|TRBJ2-5|few|-
CASGQAGTLTQYF
TGTGCCAGCGGCCAAGCGGGGACACTGACCCAGTACTTC
>TRBV7-9|TRBJ1-5|-|-
CASSLDSSHQPQHF
TGTGCCAGCAGCTTGGACAGTTCTCATCAGCCCCAGCATTTT
>TRBV7-2|TRBJ1-5|-|-
CASSYSGGNRPQHF
TGTGCCAGCAGCTACTCCGGGGGTAATCGGCCCCAGCATTTT
>TRBV20-1|TRBJ1-6|few|-
CSARDLGSGLYNSPLHF
TGCAGTGCTAGAGATCTGGGATCTGGCCTCTATAATTCACCCCTCCACTTT
>TRBV7-6|TRBJ2-3|-|-
CASSLAAGLADTQYF
TGTGCCAGCAGCTTAGCCGCGGGGCTGGCAGATACGCAGTATTTT
>TRBV12-3/TRBV12-4|TRBJ1-2|-|-
CASSLATHYGYTF
TGTGCCAGCAGTTTAGCAACTCACTATGGCTACACCTTC
>TRBV13|TRBJ2-1|-|-
CAKRRGVGSFDEQFF
TGTGCCAAGAGACGAGGGGTGGGTTCTTTTGATGAGCAGTTCTTC
>TRBV20-1|TRBJ2-5|-|-
CSASFRADWDKTQYF
TGCAGTGCTAGTTTTCGGGCAGACTGGGATAAGACCCAGTACTTC